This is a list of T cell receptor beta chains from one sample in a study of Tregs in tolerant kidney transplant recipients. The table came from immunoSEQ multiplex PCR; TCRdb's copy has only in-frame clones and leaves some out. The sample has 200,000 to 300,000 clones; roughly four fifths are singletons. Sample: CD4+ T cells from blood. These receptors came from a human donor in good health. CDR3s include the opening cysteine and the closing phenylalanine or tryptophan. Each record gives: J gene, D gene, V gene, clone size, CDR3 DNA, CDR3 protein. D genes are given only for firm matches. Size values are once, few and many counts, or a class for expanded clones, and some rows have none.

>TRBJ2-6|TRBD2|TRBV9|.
TGTGCCAGCAGCGTAGGACTAGCGGGGTCCTCTGGGGCCAACGTCCTGACTTTC
CASSVGLAGSSGANVLTF
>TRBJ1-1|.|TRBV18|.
TGTGCCAGCTCACCGACCCTTGGAACTGAAGCTTTCTTT
CASSPTLGTEAFF
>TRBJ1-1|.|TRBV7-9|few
TGTGCCAGCAGCTTAGTGGGGAAGAACACTGAAGCTTTCTTT
CASSLVGKNTEAFF
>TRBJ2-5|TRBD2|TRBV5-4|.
TGTGCCAGCACCAGGAGAGGGCTAGCGGGGAGCAGGGAGACCCAGTACTTC
CASTRRGLAGSRETQYF
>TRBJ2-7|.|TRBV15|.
TGTGCCACCAGCAGAGATGTAAACTACGAGCAGTACTTC
CATSRDVNYEQYF
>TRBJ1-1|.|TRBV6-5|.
TGCGCCAGCAGCAAAGGAGGGTGGAACACTGAAGCTTTCTTT
CASSKGGWNTEAFF
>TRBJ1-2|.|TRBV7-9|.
TGTGCCAGCAGCCATAACTGGATTTGGGCCTATGGCTACACCTTC
CASSHNWIWAYGYTF
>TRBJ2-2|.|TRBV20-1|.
TGCAGTGCTAGAGTAAGGGGGGAGCTGTTTTTT
CSARVRGELFF
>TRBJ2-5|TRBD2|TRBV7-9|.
TGTGCCAGCGGGGAGGGGAAGACCCAGTACTTC
CASGEGKTQYF
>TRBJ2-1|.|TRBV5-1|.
TGCGCCAGCAGCTTGGGGACTATCTCTAATGAGCAGTTCTTC
CASSLGTISNEQFF
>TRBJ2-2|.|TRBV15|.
TGTGCCACCAGCAGACCAAGGGGTTACACCGGGGAGCTGTTTTTT
CATSRPRGYTGELFF
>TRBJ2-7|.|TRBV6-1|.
TGTGCCAGCACGCGAGAGACCTACGAGCAGTACTTC
CASTRETYEQYF
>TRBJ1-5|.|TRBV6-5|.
TGTGCCAGCAGTTACGGGGGGGCCAATCAGCCCCAGCATTTT
CASSYGGANQPQHF
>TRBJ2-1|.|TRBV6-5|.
TGTGCCAGCAGCCCCCCGGGACCCCGGGCAAGGGAGCAGTTCTTC
CASSPPGPRAREQFF
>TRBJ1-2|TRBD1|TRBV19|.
TGTGCCAGTGGGGGACAGGGGTTCTATGGCTACACCTTC
CASGGQGFYGYTF
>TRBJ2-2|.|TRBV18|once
TGTGCCAGCTCACCTCTCATAACGGGGGGCCACACCGGGGAGCTGTTTTTT
CASSPLITGGHTGELFF
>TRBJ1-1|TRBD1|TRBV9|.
TGTGCCAGCAGCGGGGGACAGCTAGAAACTGAAGCTTTCTTT
CASSGGQLETEAFF
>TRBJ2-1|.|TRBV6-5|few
TGTGCCAGCAGTTACGGGGTCTACAATGAGCAGTTCTTC
CASSYGVYNEQFF
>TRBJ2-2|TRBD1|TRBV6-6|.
TGTGCCAGCAGGGGACAGGGGGCGAACACCGGGGAGCTGTTTTTT
CASRGQGANTGELFF
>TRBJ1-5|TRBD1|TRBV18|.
TGTGCCAGCTCACCGGGACAGAGAGGGAATAGCAATCAGCCCCAGCATTTT
CASSPGQRGNSNQPQHF
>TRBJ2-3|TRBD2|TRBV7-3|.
TGTGCCAGCAGCAGTATGGGACTAGCTACTCATACGCAGTATTTT
CASSSMGLATHTQYF
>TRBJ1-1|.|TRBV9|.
TGTGCCAGCAGTGTGTTCGAGAACACTGAAGCTTTCTTT
CASSVFENTEAFF
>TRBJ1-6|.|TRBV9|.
TGTGCCAGCAGCGTAGTGCAGGGGAATTCACCCCTCCACTTT
CASSVVQGNSPLHF
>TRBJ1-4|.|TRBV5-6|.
TGTGCCAGCAGCTTGGCCCTTAATGAAAAACTGTTTTTT
CASSLALNEKLFF
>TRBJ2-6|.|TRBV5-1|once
TGCGCCAGCAGGAGGCTGCTCTCTGGGGCCAACGTCCTGACTTTC
CASRRLLSGANVLTF
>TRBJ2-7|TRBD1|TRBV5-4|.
TGTGCCAGCAGCTGGGACAGGTCCTACGAGCAGTACTTC
CASSWDRSYEQYF
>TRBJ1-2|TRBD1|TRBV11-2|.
TGTGCCAGCACTCAAGGGCGACAGGGACCCTACTATGGCTACACCTTC
CASTQGRQGPYYGYTF
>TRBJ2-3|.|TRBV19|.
TGTGCCACGTCCCCGAGGCAGGGAGATACGCAGTATTTT
CATSPRQGDTQYF
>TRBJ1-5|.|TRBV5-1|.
TGCGCCAGCAGCTTAGGGCCCGTCGATCAGCCCCAGCATTTT
CASSLGPVDQPQHF
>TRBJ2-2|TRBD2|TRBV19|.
TGTGCCTGTGGACTAGCGGGAGTCACCGGGGAGCTGTTTTTT
CACGLAGVTGELFF
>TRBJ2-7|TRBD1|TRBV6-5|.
TGTGCCAGCAGCCCGACAGGGGACTACGAGCAGTACTTC
CASSPTGDYEQYF
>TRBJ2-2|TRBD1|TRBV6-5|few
TGTGCCAGCAGTTACGACGACAGGGCGGACACCGGGGAGCTGTTTTTT
CASSYDDRADTGELFF
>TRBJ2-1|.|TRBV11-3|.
TGTGCCAGCAGCTTAGGAGGGGGGGCCGGGAATGAGCAGTTCTTC
CASSLGGGAGNEQFF
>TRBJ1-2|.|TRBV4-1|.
TGCGCCAGCAGCCAAGAGGGGTGGCGGGGTGATGGCTACACCTTC
CASSQEGWRGDGYTF
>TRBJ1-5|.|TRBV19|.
TGTGCCAGTAAACGGAGCCTAATGGAGCCCCAGCATTTT
CASKRSLMEPQHF
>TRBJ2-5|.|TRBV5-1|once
TGCGCCAGCAGCTTGCAACTAGTGGAAGAGACCCAGTACTTC
CASSLQLVEETQYF
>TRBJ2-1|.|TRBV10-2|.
TGCGCCAGCAGTGTTGGGGGGGGGCCGGGTGAGCAGTTCTTC
CASSVGGGPGEQFF
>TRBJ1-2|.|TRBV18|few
TGTGCCAGCTCACCACGCCAAAACTCTAACTATGGCTACACCTTC
CASSPRQNSNYGYTF
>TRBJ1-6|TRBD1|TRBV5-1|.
TGCGCCAGCAGCCTGACCGGGACAGGGAAATTTCTAGGTTCACCCCTCCACTTT
CASSLTGTGKFLGSPLHF
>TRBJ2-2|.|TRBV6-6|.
TGTGCCAGCAGTTATTCGACCGGGGAGCTGTTTTTT
CASSYSTGELFF
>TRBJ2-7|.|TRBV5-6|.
TGTGCCAGCAGCTTGGTCAACGAGCAGTACTTC
CASSLVNEQYF
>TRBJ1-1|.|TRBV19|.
TGTGCCAGTAGTTCGACCTGGGGGACTGAAGCTTTCTTT
CASSSTWGTEAFF
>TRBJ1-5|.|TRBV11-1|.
TGTGCCAGCGGTTCGGGGCCTAATCAGCCCCAGCATTTT
CASGSGPNQPQHF
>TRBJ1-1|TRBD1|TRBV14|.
TGTGCCAGCAGCCTCCGGACAGGCAGAGACACTGAAGCTTTCTTT
CASSLRTGRDTEAFF
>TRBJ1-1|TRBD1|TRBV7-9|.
TGTGCCAGCAGCAGACGTACCGGGACAGAACATTCTAGGACTGAAGCTTTCTTT
CASSRRTGTEHSRTEAFF